The 16 T cell receptor beta chains in this list originate from one sample, sequenced in a study of blood T cell repertoires in COVID-19. Only in-frame clones appear in the TCRdb table, and some are missing; sequencing was by immunoSEQ multiplex PCR. Of around 130,000 clones detected, 75% to 90% appear once; the ten largest clones hold around 2.5%. The sequencing sample was made of PBMCs or T cells enriched from blood (not recorded which). The receptors here all came from a woman in her forties or fifties who had recovered from COVID-19.

The V call is TRBV7-8, the J call TRBJ2-1, with D maybe TRBD1 (6 bases). Germline-derived CDR1 and CDR2 are SGHVS and FQNEAQ. The CDR3 length is 14 residues. V lost 5 bases, J lost 3 bases, and 11 bases lay in between. The CDR3 here is CASSPGQNYNEQFF. In nucleotides, the CDR3 is TGTGCCAGCAGCCCAGGACAGAACTACAATGAGCAGTTCTTC.

The chain is built from TRBV9 and TRBJ1-5, with D possibly matching TRBD1 (6 bases). CDR1 and CDR2 (germline): SGDLS, YYNGEE. Trimming removed 4 bases at V and 1 base at J, with 12 bases between. The CDR3 consists of 15 residues. The CDR3 coding sequence is TGTGCCAGCAGCCCCAACGACAGGAGCAATCAGCCCCAGCATTTT. It yields the protein CASSPNDRSNQPQHF.

This clone has a handful of counts. This chain links TRBV7-2 with TRBJ1-2; D gene unclear. In germline, CDR1 is SGHTA, CDR2 FQGNSA. The CDR3 loop spans 15 amino acids. V lost 1 base to trimming and J lost 4 bases, with 13 bases between them. The CDR3 nucleotides read TGTGCCAGCAGCTTAGGTCAGGTTGGAGGCTATGGCTACACCTTC. Translated: CASSLGQVGGYGYTF.

The chain combines TRBV4-1 with TRBJ2-1; TRBD2 aligns across 7 bases. The CDR3 is 16 amino acids. Germline V CDR1 and CDR2: MGHRA, YSYEKL. Trimming took 0 bases from V and 5 from J; bases not matched to a gene: 7. The CDR3 nucleotides are TGCGCCAGCAGCCAAGATTCCAGGACTAGTAACAATGAGCAGTTCTTC. Encoded protein: CASSQDSRTSNNEQFF.

The J gene is TRBJ2-1, the V gene TRBV5-8; D gene unclear. CDR1 SGHTS and CDR2 YDEGEE come from the germline V gene. V lost 4 bases to trimming and J lost 7 bases, with 18 bases between them. This CDR3 contains 15 residues. This CDR3 reads CASSLEWAKTNEQFF. The CDR3 DNA is TGTGCCAGCAGCCTGGAGTGGGCAAAAACTAATGAGCAGTTCTTC.

This chain joins TRBV5-1 and TRBJ2-7; D gene ambiguous. There are 15 residues in the CDR3. V dropped 1 base and J dropped 0 bases, with 11 bases sitting between them. Germline-derived CDR1 and CDR2 are SGHRS and YFSETQ. CDR3: CASSLSAGSSYEQYF. The DNA for the CDR3 is TGCGCCAGCAGCTTGTCTGCCGGTAGCTCCTACGAGCAGTACTTC.

The chain carries TRBV18 and TRBJ2-5; TRBD1 is a possible D gene (5 bases). The CDR3 contains 16 residues. Germline V gene lookup returns CDR1 KGHSH and CDR2 LQKENI. V shed 1 base and J shed 3 bases, with 15 bases lying between them. This CDR3 is CASSPQDQGGKETQYF. CDR3 nucleotide sequence: TGTGCCAGCTCACCACAAGACCAGGGTGGGAAAGAGACCCAGTACTTC.

The gene calls are TRBV7-9 and TRBJ1-2, with 9 bases lining up with TRBD1. The trim removed 5 bases at V and 4 bases at J, leaving 8 bases unmatched. Germline V lookup: CDR1 SEHNR, CDR2 FQNEAQ (reference sequence). CDR3 size: 15 residues. CDR3 protein: CASSTGGSRAYGYTF. CDR3 nucleotides: TGTGCCAGCAGCACAGGGGGCAGTAGGGCCTATGGCTACACCTTC.

V usage is TRBV19 and J usage is TRBJ2-5, with D possibly TRBD1 on 5 matching bases. This CDR3 is 13 amino acids long. From germline, CDR1 is LNHDA and CDR2 SQIVND (reference sequence). V was trimmed by 10 bases and J by 2 bases, leaving 14 bases between them. CDR3 residues: CATRQTDQETQYF. The CDR3 nucleotides read TGTGCCACCCGCCAGACAGATCAAGAGACCCAGTACTTC.

The gene calls are TRBV19 and TRBJ1-2; D may be TRBD1 (6 bases). Per germline, CDR1 LNHDA and CDR2 SQIVND (reference sequence). V dropped 7 bases and J dropped 2 bases, with 14 bases sitting between them. The CDR3 sequence is 14 residues long. The CDR3 loop is CASISQGSNYGYTF. In DNA form, the CDR3 reads TGTGCCAGTATTTCACAGGGTTCAAACTATGGCTACACCTTC.

This clone was found a few times. One junction end does not reproduce the germline sequence, and a read error may be involved. The V and J genes are TRBV7-7 and TRBJ2-7, with a possible D match to TRBD2 (6 bases). In germline, CDR1 is SSHAT, CDR2 FNYEAQ (reference sequence). This CDR3 comprises 15 residues. The CDR3 sequence: CASSLRIGGAYEQYF. The CDR3 DNA follows: TGTGCTAGCAGCTTACGCATCGGCGGGGCCTACGAGCAGTACTTC.

V and J are TRBV28 and TRBJ1-2; 10 bases agree with TRBD1. Germline CDR1 is MDHEN and CDR2 is SYDVKM. This CDR3 is built from 15 residues. With 3 bases clipped from V and 3 bases from J, the junction kept 4 bases outside the gene matches. As DNA, the CDR3 is TGTGCCAGCAGTTTGGCTGGACAGGGGGACTATGGCTACACCTTC. Residues: CASSLAGQGDYGYTF.

The chain combines TRBV28 with TRBJ1-1; D ambiguous. This CDR3 has 12 amino acids. Between the trimmed V and J ends, which lost 2 bases and 7 bases, there was a span of 8 bases. CDR1 MDHEN and CDR2 SYDVKM come from the germline V gene. CDR3 nucleotides: TGTGCCAGCAGTTTAGGGCAACTTGAAGCTTTCTTT. Amino acid sequence: CASSLGQLEAFF.

This rearrangement joins TRBV27 to TRBJ2-7, with a tentative D call TRBD1 (5 bases). This CDR3 comprises 12 residues. Germline V gives CDR1 MNHEY, CDR2 SMNVEV (reference sequence). Trimming pared 5 bases from V and 4 bases from J, leaving 9 bases between. CDR3 sequence reads: CASSPTEYEQYF. The CDR3 DNA reads as TGTGCCAGCAGTCCGACAGAATACGAGCAGTACTTC.

The chain carries TRBV18 and TRBJ2-1; 15 nucleotides align to TRBD2. V lost 1 base, J lost 10 bases, and 2 bases stayed unmatched. This CDR3 has 15 residues. Per germline, CDR1 KGHSH and CDR2 LQKENI. The CDR3 protein is CASSPRGLAGGEQFF. CDR3 coding DNA: TGTGCCAGCTCACCACGGGGACTAGCGGGGGGAGAGCAGTTCTTC.

The V gene is TRBV6-1, the J gene TRBJ2-3, with 9 nucleotides matching TRBD2. The CDR3 sequence is 16 residues long. Germline V gene lookup returns CDR1 MNHNS and CDR2 SASEGT. V lost 0 bases to trimming and J lost 2 bases; unmatched junction nucleotides: 3. DNA of the CDR3: TGTGCCAGCAGTGAAGCGGCGGGGGGGCCCACAGATACGCAGTATTTT. Amino acid sequence: CASSEAAGGPTDTQYF.